The rows below give T cell receptor beta chains drawn from one sample of a study of T cell repertoires in cytomegalovirus infection. Each CDR3 protein gets one entry after TCRdb re-called the reads with MiXCR. The table lists about 140,000 distinct CDR3 sequences, about 6.3% of them singletons. Source material: PBMCs. These receptors originate from a human donor in good health (CMV status not recorded). Some clones in this sample may be carry-over from other donors' samples. Each CDR3 is given without its conserved first and last residue. Each record gives: J gene, V gene, CDR3 protein.

J: TRBJ1-1; V: TRBV7-6; CDR3: ASSLEAERNTEAF
J: TRBJ1-1; V: TRBV29-1; CDR3: SVVGDHTEAF
J: TRBJ2-7; V: TRBV7-3; CDR3: ASSGKDSSYEQY
J: TRBJ2-1; V: TRBV12-3/TRBV12-4; CDR3: ASSERRYVNEQF
J: TRBJ2-1; V: TRBV7-8; CDR3: ASSLVRLAGEQF
J: TRBJ2-1; V: TRBV7-6; CDR3: ASSLSPGSLV
J: TRBJ1-2; V: TRBV20-1; CDR3: SASPSGRTGYGYT
J: TRBJ2-5; V: TRBV12-3/TRBV12-4; CDR3: ASSVDGTGGRETQY
J: TRBJ1-6; V: TRBV2; CDR3: ASSYKQGAGYNSPLH
J: TRBJ2-5; V: TRBV29-1; CDR3: SVAGGTSGGQETQY
J: TRBJ2-5; V: TRBV19; CDR3: ASSIVRTPQETQY
J: TRBJ1-1; V: TRBV12-3/TRBV12-4; CDR3: ASSSQGPGTTEAF
J: TRBJ1-2; V: TRBV7-9; CDR3: ASSAQGWTAYGYT
J: TRBJ2-7; V: TRBV7-2; CDR3: ASSRLGTGDYEQY
J: TRBJ2-2; V: TRBV7-2; CDR3: ASTLNLAVNTGELF
J: TRBJ2-2; V: TRBV29-1; CDR3: SVAGTGGTGELF
J: TRBJ2-1; V: TRBV27; CDR3: ASARLRADNEQF
J: TRBJ1-1; V: TRBV14; CDR3: ASSQDLGAEAF
J: TRBJ1-5; V: TRBV19; CDR3: ASTGGSDQPQH
J: TRBJ1-3; V: TRBV28; CDR3: ASTGNFLQGEFENTIY
J: TRBJ2-7; V: TRBV20-1; CDR3: SARDRDSAYEQY
J: TRBJ2-2; V: TRBV28; CDR3: ASTTSVTGELF
J: TRBJ2-1; V: TRBV7-2; CDR3: ASSLTGDNEQF
J: TRBJ1-5; V: TRBV7-9; CDR3: ASSLVLARNSNQPQH
J: TRBJ2-7; V: TRBV7-8; CDR3: ASSLGQRYDEQY
J: TRBJ2-4; V: TRBV5-4; CDR3: ASSRGLRGAKNIQY
J: TRBJ2-4; V: TRBV11-2; CDR3: ASSSIDRLAKNIQY
J: TRBJ2-7; V: TRBV6-5; CDR3: ASTDSGEQY
J: TRBJ1-1; V: TRBV5-1; CDR3: ASSLDTSMNTEAF
J: TRBJ2-7; V: TRBV5-1; CDR3: ASSVTSGGASTTYEQY
J: TRBJ2-5; V: TRBV7-2; CDR3: ASSLNGLAGETQY
J: TRBJ2-7; V: TRBV4-2; CDR3: ASSQESVGLADNEQY
J: TRBJ2-5; V: TRBV2; CDR3: ASTLYDPRGETQY
J: TRBJ1-4; V: TRBV15; CDR3: ATSRGREGEKLF
J: TRBJ2-3; V: TRBV11-2; CDR3: AITFTAGGFTDTQY
J: TRBJ1-1; V: TRBV7-9; CDR3: ASSFEGANTEAF
J: TRBJ2-1; V: TRBV19; CDR3: ASSIRDGQYNEQF
J: TRBJ2-3; V: TRBV7-9; CDR3: ASSPGGRVADTQY
J: TRBJ2-7; V: TRBV7-9; CDR3: ASSRAGESYEQY
J: TRBJ1-6; V: TRBV7-2; CDR3: ASSLDGYNSPLH
J: TRBJ2-7; V: TRBV7-2; CDR3: ASSLRQGARYEQY